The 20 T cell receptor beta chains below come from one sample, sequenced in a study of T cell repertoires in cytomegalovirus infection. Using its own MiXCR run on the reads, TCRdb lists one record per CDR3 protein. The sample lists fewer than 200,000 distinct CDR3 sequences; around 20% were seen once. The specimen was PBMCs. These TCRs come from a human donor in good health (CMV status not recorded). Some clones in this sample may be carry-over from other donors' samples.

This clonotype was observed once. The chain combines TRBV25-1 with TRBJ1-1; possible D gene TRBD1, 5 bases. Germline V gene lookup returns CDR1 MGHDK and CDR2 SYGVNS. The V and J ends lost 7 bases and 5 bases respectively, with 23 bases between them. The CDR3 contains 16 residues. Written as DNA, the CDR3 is TGTGCCAGCACCCCCAAGGGGCTTATCAAAAGGACTGAAGCTTTCTTT. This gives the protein CASTPKGLIKRTEAFF.

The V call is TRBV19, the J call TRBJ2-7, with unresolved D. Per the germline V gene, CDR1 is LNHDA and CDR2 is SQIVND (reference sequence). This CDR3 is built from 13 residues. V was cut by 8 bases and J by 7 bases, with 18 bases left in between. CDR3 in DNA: TGTGCCAGTTCAGAGTACGGCGCTGGGGAGCAGTACTTC. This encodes CASSEYGAGEQYF.

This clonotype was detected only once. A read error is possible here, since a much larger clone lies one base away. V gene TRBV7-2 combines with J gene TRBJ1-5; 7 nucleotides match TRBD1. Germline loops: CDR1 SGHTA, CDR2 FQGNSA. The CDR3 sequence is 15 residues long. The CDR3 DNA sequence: TGTGGCAGCAGTCCAGAGGGGACAGTAAATCAGCCCCAGCATTTT. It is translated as CGSSPEGTVNQPQHF.

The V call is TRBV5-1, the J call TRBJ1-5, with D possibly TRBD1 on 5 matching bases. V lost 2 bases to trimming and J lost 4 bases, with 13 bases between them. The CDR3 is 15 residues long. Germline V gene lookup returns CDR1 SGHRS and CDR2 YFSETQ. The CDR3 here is CASSFEGARNQPQHF. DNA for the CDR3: TGCGCCAGCAGCTTCGAAGGGGCACGGAATCAGCCCCAGCATTTT.

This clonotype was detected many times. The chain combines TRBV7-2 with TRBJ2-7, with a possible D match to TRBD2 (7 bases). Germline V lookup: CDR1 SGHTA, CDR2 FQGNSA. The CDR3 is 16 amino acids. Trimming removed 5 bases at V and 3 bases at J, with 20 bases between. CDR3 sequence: CASSIGLGGGVYEQYF. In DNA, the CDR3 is TGTGCCAGCAGCATCGGGCTAGGGGGGGGGGTCTACGAGCAGTACTTC.

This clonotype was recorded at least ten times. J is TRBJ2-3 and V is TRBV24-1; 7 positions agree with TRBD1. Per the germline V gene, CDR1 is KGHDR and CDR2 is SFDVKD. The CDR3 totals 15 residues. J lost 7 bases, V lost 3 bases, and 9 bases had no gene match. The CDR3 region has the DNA TGTGCCACCAGTGATCGAGGACAGGCTATATATACGCAGTATTTT. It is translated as CATSDRGQAIYTQYF.

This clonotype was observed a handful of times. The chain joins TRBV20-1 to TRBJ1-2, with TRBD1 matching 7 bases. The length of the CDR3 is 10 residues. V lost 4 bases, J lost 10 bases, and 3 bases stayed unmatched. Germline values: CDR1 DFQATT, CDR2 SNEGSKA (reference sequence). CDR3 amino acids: CSAKDRNYTF. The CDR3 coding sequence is TGCAGTGCTAAGGACAGGAACTACACCTTC.

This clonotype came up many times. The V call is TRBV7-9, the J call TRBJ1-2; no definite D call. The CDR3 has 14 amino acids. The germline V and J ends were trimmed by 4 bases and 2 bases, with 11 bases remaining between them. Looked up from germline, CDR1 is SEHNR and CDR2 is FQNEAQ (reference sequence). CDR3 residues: CASSSPPANYGYTF. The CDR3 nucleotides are TGTGCCAGCAGCTCCCCTCCAGCGAACTATGGCTACACCTTC.

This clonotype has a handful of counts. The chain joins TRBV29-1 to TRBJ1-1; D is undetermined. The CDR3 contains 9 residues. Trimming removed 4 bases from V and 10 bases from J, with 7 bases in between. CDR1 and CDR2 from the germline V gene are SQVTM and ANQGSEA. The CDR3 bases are TGCAGCGTTGGAGGAGGAGCTTTCTTT. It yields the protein CSVGGGAFF.

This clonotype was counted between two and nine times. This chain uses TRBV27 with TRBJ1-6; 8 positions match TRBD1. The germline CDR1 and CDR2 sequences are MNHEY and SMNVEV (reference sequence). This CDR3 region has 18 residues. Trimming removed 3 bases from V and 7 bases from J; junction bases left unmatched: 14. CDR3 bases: TGTGCCAGCAGTTTCGACTTGTGGGGGACAGGTTCCAATTCACCCCTCCACTTT. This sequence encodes CASSFDLWGTGSNSPLHF.

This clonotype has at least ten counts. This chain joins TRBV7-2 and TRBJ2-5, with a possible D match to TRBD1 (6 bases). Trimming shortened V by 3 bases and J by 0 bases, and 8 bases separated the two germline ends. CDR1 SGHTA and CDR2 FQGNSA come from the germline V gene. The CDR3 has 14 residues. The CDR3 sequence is CASSLAGDQETQYF. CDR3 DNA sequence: TGTGCCAGCAGCTTGGCAGGGGACCAAGAGACCCAGTACTTC.

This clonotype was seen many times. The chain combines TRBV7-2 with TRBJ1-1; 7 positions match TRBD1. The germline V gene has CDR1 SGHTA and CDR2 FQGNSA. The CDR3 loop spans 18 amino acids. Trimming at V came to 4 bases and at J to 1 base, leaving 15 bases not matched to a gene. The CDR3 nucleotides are TGTGCCAGCAGCTCGGTTACACGGGACAGAGGTAGGAACACTGAAGCTTTCTTT. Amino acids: CASSSVTRDRGRNTEAFF.

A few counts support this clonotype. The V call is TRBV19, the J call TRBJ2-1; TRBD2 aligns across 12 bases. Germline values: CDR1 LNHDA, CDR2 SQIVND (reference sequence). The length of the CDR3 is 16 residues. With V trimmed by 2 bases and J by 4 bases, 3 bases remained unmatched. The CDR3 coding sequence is TGTGCCAGTAGTATAAGGGGACTAGCGGGTTACAATGAGCAGTTCTTC. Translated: CASSIRGLAGYNEQFF.

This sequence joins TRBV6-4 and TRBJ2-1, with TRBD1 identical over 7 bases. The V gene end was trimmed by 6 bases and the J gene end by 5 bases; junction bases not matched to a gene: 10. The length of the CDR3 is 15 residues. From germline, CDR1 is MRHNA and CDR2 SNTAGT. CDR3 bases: TGTGCCAGCAGCCGAGGACAGGCAGCACACAATGAGCAGTTCTTC. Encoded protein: CASSRGQAAHNEQFF.

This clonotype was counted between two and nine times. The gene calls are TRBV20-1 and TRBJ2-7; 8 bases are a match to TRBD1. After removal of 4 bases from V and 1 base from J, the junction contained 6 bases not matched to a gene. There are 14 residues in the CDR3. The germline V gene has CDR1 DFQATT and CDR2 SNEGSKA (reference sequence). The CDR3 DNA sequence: TGCAGTGCTACCCGAGGACAGGGATCCTACGAGCAGTACTTC. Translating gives CSATRGQGSYEQYF.

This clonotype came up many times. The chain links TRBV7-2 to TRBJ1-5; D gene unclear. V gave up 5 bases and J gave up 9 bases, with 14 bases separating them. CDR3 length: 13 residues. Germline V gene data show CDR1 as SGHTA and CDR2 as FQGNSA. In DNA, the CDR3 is TGTGCCAGCAGCCCCGCGGCTATGGGGCCCCAGCATTTT. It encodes CASSPAAMGPQHF.

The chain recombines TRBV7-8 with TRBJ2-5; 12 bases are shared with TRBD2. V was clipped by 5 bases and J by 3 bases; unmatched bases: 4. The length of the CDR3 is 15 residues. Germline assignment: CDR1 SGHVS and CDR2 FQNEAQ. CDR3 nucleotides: TGTGCCAGCAGCCTGACTAGCGGGGGAAAAGAGACCCAGTACTTC. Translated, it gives CASSLTSGGKETQYF.

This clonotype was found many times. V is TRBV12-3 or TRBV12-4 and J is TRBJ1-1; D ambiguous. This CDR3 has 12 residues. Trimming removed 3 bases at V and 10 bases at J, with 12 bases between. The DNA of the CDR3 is TGTGCCAGCAGTTTTCCGGGTGTGGGAGCTTTCTTT. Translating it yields CASSFPGVGAFF.

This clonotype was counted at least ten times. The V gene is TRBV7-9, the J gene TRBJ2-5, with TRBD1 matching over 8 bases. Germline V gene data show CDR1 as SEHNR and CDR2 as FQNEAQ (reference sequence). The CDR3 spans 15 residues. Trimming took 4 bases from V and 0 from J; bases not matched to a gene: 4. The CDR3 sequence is CASSYPDRDQETQYF. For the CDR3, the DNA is TGTGCCAGCAGCTACCCGGACAGGGACCAAGAGACCCAGTACTTC.

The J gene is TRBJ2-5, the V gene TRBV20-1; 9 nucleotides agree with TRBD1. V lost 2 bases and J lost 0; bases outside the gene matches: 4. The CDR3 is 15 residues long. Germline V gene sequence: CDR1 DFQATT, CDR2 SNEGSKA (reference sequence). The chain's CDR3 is CSARPGQGHQETQYF. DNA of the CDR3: TGCAGTGCTAGACCCGGACAGGGGCACCAAGAGACCCAGTACTTC.